The rows below give T cell receptor beta chains drawn from one sample of a study of T cell changes during pregnancy in multiple sclerosis. Measured with immunoSEQ multiplex PCR; TCRdb has only the in-frame clones, and not every one. This sample carries 73,000 or so clones, 90% of them seen once, and the ten largest clones take 8% to 9.5%. Sample: peripheral blood, taken after pregnancy. These TCRs come from a female donor in good health, enrolled as a control in a pregnancy study. The conserved cysteine and the conserved F or W are not part of the CDR3 here.

12 | TRBV30 | AWRGDWNSDTQY
11 | TRBV9 | ASSPTGQYGYT
15 | TRBV9 | ASSATGGAGVVDEQF
13 | TRBV6-1 | ASPEGDRNTGELF
12 | TRBV6-4 | ASSPQAGVEEQY
11 | TRBV7-9 | ASKRPGGTEAF
15 | TRBV18 | ASSPSAGTGGFYGYT
13 | TRBV2 | ASTRDRESNQPQH
11 | TRBV19 | ASSVDRGYTQY
10 | TRBV15 | ATSMTAGEQY
11 | TRBV2 | ASSLNLQETQY
12 | TRBV4-3 | ASSLGQGKNIQY
14 | TRBV6-1 | ASSAISGGTYNEQF
11 | TRBV19 | ASSAGRLYGYT
14 | TRBV19 | ASSIDRGRTNEKLF
12 | TRBV19 | ASSLGTVETPLH
15 | TRBV5-4 | ASSLGGDRTFNYGYT
9 | TRBV19 | ASSTGVGYT
13 | TRBV7-9 | APGGPLGSGNTIY
10 | TRBV7-8 | ASSWDTYGYT
13 | TRBV4-3 | ASSLSRDRDEKLF
9 | TRBV30 | AWAQRGEAF
13 | TRBV11-2 | ASLGGLAGPGELF
12 | TRBV11-3 | ASSPDRGTGELF
12 | TRBV30 | AWSVHREGEKLF
17 | TRBV7-8 | ASSLALNGLAGAKDTQY
12 | TRBV7-9 | ASSQRTIRETQY
10 | TRBV9 | ASSANQETQY
10 | TRBV6-1 | ASNGPYNEQF
12 | TRBV19 | ASSILAGANVLT
11 | TRBV5-6 | ASSLGTGDEQY
12 | TRBV19 | ASSIVGGNTEAF
11 | TRBV4-1 | ASSQAGKETQY
12 | TRBV5-1 | ASSLDRGLYGYT
13 | TRBV25-1 | ASSAYRDRDYGYT
14 | TRBV18 | ASSPSLTRGQETQY
12 | TRBV5-4 | ASSRWGGPDTQY
10 | TRBV30 | AWRAGHTEAF
11 | TRBV12-5 | ASGLVPGTEAF
12 | TRBV7-9 | ASSSTGYENTQY
12 | TRBV9 | ASSEQGANEKLF
12 | TRBV29-1 | SVEGDSPNTEAF
12 | TRBV5-6 | ASSLGNGVTEAF
14 | TRBV7-6 | ASSLGVGRSGNTIY
13 | TRBV6-5 | ASSFGVRGAGELF
13 | TRBV28 | ASTNYGSGVEKLF
13 | TRBV6-5 | ASSSLGTSVYEQY
12 | TRBV19 | ASKEQGMSDTQY
11 | TRBV30 | AWRTHMNTEAF
14 | TRBV14 | ASSQGSSGVAETQY
12 | TRBV4-3 | ASSQARGGNEQF